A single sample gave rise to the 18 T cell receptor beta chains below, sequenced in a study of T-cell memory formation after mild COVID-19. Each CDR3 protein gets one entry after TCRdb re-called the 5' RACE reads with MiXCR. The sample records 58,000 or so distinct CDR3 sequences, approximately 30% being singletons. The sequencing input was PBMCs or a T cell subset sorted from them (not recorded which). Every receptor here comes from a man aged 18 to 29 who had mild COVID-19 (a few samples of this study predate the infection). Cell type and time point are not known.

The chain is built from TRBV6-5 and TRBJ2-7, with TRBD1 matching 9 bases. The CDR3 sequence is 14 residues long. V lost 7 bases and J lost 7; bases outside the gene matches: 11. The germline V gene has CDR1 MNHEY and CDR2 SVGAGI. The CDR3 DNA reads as TGTGCCAGCATGCTAGGACAGGGGTTAGGAGAGCAGTACGTC. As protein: CASMLGQGLGEQYV.

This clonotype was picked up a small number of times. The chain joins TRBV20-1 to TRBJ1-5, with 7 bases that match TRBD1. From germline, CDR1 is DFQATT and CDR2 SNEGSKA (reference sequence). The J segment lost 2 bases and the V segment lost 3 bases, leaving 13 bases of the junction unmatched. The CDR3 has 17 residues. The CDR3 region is CSASLGTVNSGNQPQHF. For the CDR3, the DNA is TGCAGTGCTAGCCTCGGGACAGTCAATAGTGGCAATCAGCCCCAGCATTTT.

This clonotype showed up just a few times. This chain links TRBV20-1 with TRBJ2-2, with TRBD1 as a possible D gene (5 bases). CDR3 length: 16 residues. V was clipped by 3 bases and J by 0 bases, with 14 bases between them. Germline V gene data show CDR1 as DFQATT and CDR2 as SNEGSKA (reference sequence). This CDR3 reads CSARSLTDANTGELFF. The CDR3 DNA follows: TGCAGTGCTAGGTCGCTGACAGACGCGAACACCGGGGAGCTGTTTTTT.

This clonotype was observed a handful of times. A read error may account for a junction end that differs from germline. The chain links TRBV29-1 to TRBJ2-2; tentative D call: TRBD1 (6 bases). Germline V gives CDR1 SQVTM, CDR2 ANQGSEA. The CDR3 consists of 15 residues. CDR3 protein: CSAGWTATNTGELIF. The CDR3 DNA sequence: TGCAGCGCCGGGTGGACAGCCACGAACACCGGGGAGCTGATTTTT.

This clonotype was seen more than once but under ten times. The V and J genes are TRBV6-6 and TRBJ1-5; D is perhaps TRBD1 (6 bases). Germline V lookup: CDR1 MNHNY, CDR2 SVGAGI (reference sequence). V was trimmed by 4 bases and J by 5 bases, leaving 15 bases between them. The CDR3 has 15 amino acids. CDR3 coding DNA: TGTGCCAGCAGTTCCGAAGGGGGGCTGGATCAGCCCCAGCATTTT. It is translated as CASSSEGGLDQPQHF.

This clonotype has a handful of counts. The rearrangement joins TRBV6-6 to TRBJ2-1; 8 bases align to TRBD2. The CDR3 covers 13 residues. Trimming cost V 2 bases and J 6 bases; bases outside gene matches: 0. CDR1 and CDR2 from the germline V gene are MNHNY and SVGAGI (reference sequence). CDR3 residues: CASSYGTSNEQFF. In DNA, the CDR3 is TGTGCCAGCAGTTACGGGACTAGCAATGAGCAGTTCTTC.

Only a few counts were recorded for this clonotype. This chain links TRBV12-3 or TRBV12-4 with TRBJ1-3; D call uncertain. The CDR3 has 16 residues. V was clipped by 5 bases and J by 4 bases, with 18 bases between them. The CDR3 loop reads CASSTYRARLGNTIYF. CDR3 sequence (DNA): TGTGCCAGCAGTACGTATCGGGCCCGGCTGGGAAACACCATATATTTT.

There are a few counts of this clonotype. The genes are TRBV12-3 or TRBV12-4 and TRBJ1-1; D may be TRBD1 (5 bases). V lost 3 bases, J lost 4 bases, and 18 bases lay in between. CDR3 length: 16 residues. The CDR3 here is CASSFPRTRLATEAFF. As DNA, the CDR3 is TGTGCCAGCAGTTTTCCCAGGACACGTTTAGCCACTGAAGCTTTCTTT.

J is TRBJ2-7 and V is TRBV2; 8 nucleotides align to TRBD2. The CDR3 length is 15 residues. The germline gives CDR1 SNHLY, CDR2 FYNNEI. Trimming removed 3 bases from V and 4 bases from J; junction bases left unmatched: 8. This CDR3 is CASSDPRGVVYEQYF. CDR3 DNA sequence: TGTGCCAGCAGTGACCCGCGGGGGGTCGTATACGAGCAGTACTTC.

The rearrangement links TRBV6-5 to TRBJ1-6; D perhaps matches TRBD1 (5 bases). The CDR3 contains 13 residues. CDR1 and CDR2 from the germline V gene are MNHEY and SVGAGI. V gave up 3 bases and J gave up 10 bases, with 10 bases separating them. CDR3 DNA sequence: TGTGCCAGCAGTTATGGGGCCAGCTCACCCCTCCACTTT. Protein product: CASSYGASSPLHF.

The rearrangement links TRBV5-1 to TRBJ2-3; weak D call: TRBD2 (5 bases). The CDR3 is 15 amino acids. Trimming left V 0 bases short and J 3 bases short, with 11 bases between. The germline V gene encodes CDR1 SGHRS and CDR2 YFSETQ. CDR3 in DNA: TGCGCCAGCAGCTTGGGATTTGCGGGTACAGATACGCAGTATTTT. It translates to CASSLGFAGTDTQYF.

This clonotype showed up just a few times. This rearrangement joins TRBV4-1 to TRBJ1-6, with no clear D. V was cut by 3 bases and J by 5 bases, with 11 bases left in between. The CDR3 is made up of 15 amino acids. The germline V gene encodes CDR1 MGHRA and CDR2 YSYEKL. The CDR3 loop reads CASSQLSGDNSPLHF. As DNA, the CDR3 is TGCGCCAGCAGCCAGTTGAGTGGGGATAATTCACCCCTCCACTTT.

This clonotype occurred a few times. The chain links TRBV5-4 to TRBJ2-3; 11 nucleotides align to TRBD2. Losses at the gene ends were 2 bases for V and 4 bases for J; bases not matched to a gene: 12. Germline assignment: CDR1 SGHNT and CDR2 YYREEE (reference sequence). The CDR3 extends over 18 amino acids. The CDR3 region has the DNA TGTGCCAGCAGCTTTTCCGTAGCGGGGGGGCCTAGTGCAGATACGCAGTATTTT. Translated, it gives CASSFSVAGGPSADTQYF.

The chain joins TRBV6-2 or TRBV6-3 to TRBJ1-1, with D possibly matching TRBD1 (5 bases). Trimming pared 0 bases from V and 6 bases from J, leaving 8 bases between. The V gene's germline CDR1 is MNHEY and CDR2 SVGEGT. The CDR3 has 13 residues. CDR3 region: CASSYSGTSEAFF. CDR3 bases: TGTGCCAGCAGTTACTCCGGGACGTCTGAAGCTTTCTTT.

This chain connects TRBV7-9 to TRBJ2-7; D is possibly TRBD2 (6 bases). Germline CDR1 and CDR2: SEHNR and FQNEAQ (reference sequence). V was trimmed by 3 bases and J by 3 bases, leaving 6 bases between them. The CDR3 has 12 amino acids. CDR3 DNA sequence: TGTGCCAGCAGCTTCGGGAGCTACGAGCAGTACGTC. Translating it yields CASSFGSYEQYV.

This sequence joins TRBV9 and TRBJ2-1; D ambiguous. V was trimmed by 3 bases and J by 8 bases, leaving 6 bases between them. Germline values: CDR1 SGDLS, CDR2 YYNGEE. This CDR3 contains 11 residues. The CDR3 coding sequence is TGTGCCAGCAGCGGTGCGGATGAGCAGTTCTTC. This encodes CASSGADEQFF.

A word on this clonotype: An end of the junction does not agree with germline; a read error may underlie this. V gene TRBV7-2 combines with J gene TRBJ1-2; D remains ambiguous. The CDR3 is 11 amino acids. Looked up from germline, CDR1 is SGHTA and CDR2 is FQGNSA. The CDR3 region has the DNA TGTGCCAGCAGTCAAGGCACCGAGGTTGACTTC. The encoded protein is CASSQGTEVDF.

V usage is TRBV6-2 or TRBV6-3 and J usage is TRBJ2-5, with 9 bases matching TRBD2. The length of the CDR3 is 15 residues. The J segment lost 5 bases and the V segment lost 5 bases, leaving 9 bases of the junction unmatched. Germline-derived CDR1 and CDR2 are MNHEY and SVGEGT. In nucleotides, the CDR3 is TGTGCCAGCAGTATCTTAGCGGGGGACCGGGAGACCCAGTACTTC. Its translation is CASSILAGDRETQYF.